This TCR beta chain was recorded in a study of neurological immune-mediated disorders. As for the study in general: Disease course was recorded as relapsing-remitting for about 31 and secondary progressive for about 9% of the roughly 35 multiple sclerosis patients. Study-wide findings and caveats: Among 34 multiple sclerosis patients, phylogenetic grouping put the repertoires of 18 into a single related-CDR3 cluster, a possible signature. Sharing of CDR3 amino acid sequences among expanded clones across subjects was absent, suggesting private repertoires in all groups.

The authors made cDNA by 5'RACE with 10-nucleotide random UMIs. TCRdb itself ran the 5' RACE reads through MiXCR, one entry per CDR3 protein. Of 65,000 to 80,000 distinct CDR3 sequences listed, 4.5% to 6% are singletons. Losses at the gene ends were 3 bases for V and 3 bases for J; bases not matched to a gene: 5. CDR3 length: 14 residues. Germline values: CDR1 SGHRS, CDR2 YFSETQ. Ten or more counts support this clonotype. Its specificity is not known. The receptor was derived from a woman in her 70s with multiple sclerosis. Sequenced material: PBMCs. The chain links TRBV5-1 to TRBJ1-2; 7 nucleotides agree with TRBD1. CDR3 amino acids: CASSSTGSDYGYTF. The CDR3 nucleotides are TGCGCCAGCAGCTCGACAGGGTCCGACTATGGCTACACCTTC.